These T cell receptor beta chains were read from a single sample in a study of cytomegalovirus exposure and HLA in healthy donors. Clones were read by immunoSEQ multiplex PCR, and TCRdb kept only the in-frame ones, dropping some. The data contain approximately 130,000 clones, roughly 79% of them seen just once; the ten biggest clones take up 2.5% to 3.5%. Sequenced input: PBMCs. All receptors come from a boy between 2 and 15 years old in good health and CMV-seronegative. Each CDR3 is given with its conserved first and last residue. Each record gives: D gene, clone size, J gene, V gene, CDR3 protein, CDR3 DNA. The D gene is left open where the match is weak. Where a row states a size, it is once, few, many or the class of an expanded clone; other rows omit it.

TRBD2,-,TRBJ2-3,TRBV4-2,CASSPTSGSGADTQYF,TGTGCCAGCAGTCCAACTAGCGGGAGTGGGGCAGATACGCAGTATTTT
TRBD2,-,TRBJ2-5,TRBV7-2,CASCPQLAGGRETQYF,TGTGCCAGCTGCCCCCAGCTAGCGGGAGGTAGAGAGACCCAGTACTTC
-,few,TRBJ2-5,TRBV6-5,CASSSQETQYF,TGTGCCAGCAGTTCACAAGAGACCCAGTACTTC
-,-,TRBJ2-5,TRBV29-1,CSFHGAPRETQYF,TGCAGCTTCCATGGGGCGCCGAGGGAGACCCAGTACTTC
-,-,TRBJ2-2,TRBV9,CASSARTLGKDTGELFF,TGTGCCAGCAGCGCCCGCACACTAGGGAAGGACACCGGGGAGCTGTTTTTT
-,-,TRBJ1-6,TRBV4-1,CASSANGFLSGSPLHF,TGCGCCAGCAGCGCTAACGGGTTCCTCAGCGGTTCACCCCTCCACTTT
-,few,TRBJ2-3,TRBV9,CASSVADTQYF,TGTGCCAGCAGCGTCGCGGATACGCAGTATTTT
TRBD2,once,TRBJ2-5,TRBV7-6,CASSQGLGGSQYF,TGTGCCAGCAGCCAGGGACTAGGGGGGTCCCAGTACTTC
TRBD1,-,TRBJ2-5,TRBV10-3,CAIEDRAQETQYF,TGTGCCATCGAAGACAGGGCTCAAGAGACCCAGTACTTC
-,once,TRBJ2-1,TRBV7-9,CASSSPGRGPGEQFF,TGTGCCAGCAGCTCACCCGGGCGGGGTCCGGGCGAGCAGTTCTTC
TRBD2,-,TRBJ2-5,TRBV7-2,CASSGRGGAGETQYF,TGTGCCAGCAGCGGACGCGGGGGGGCCGGGGAGACCCAGTACTTC
TRBD1,-,TRBJ2-7,TRBV6-1,CASSSIRDSAYEQYF,TGTGCCAGCAGTTCTATCCGGGACAGCGCCTACGAGCAGTACTTC
-,few,TRBJ1-1,TRBV27,CASSLTGNTEAFF,TGTGCCAGCAGTTTGACAGGGAACACTGAAGCTTTCTTT
-,-,TRBJ2-7,TRBV7-2,CASSLAPGPYEQYF,TGTGCCAGCAGCCTAGCACCAGGTCCCTACGAGCAGTACTTC
TRBD1,once,TRBJ1-2,TRBV7-9,CASSQTGPHDYGYTF,TGTGCCAGCAGCCAGACAGGGCCCCACGATTATGGCTACACCTTC
TRBD2,-,TRBJ2-1,TRBV7-9,CASSLSGGPYNEQFF,TGTGCCAGCAGCTTGTCGGGAGGGCCTTACAATGAGCAGTTCTTC
TRBD1,-,TRBJ1-1,TRBV9,CASSAGTGLSTEAFF,TGTGCCAGCAGCGCCGGGACAGGGTTAAGCACTGAAGCTTTCTTT
-,few,TRBJ1-1,TRBV2,CASDPGNTEAFF,TGTGCCAGCGATCCCGGGAACACTGAAGCTTTCTTT
-,-,TRBJ1-2,TRBV6-5,CASRSPENYGYTF,TGTGCCAGCAGGTCCCCGGAGAACTATGGCTACACCTTC
-,-,TRBJ1-1,TRBV4-3,CASSQDGGAKTEAFF,TGCGCCAGCAGCCAAGATGGGGGGGCGAAGACTGAAGCTTTCTTT
TRBD2,-,TRBJ2-5,TRBV11-3,CASSPRLSSGGWETQYF,TGTGCCAGCAGCCCTAGACTATCTAGCGGGGGGTGGGAGACCCAGTACTTC
TRBD1,-,TRBJ1-2,TRBV4-1,CASSQGWGQNYGYTF,TGCGCCAGCAGCCAAGGGTGGGGACAGAACTATGGCTACACCTTC
TRBD1,-,TRBJ1-2,TRBV28,CASGDREFSGLGYTF,TGTGCCAGCGGGGACAGGGAGTTTTCGGGGCTCGGCTACACCTTC
TRBD1,-,TRBJ1-5,TRBV19,CASSIGWTGSNQPQHF,TGTGCCAGTAGTATCGGCTGGACAGGCAGCAATCAGCCCCAGCATTTT
-,once,TRBJ1-4,TRBV30,CAWSVLGGKLFF,TGTGCCTGGAGTGTATTGGGGGGAAAACTGTTTTTT
TRBD1,-,TRBJ2-5,TRBV4-1,CASSRPDRAEGALQETQYF,TGCGCCAGCAGCCGGCCAGACAGGGCGGAAGGGGCCCTCCAAGAGACCCAGTACTTC
-,once,TRBJ2-2,TRBV2,CASSEGAGNTGELFF,TGTGCCAGCAGTGAAGGTGCAGGGAACACCGGGGAGCTGTTTTTT
-,-,TRBJ2-3,TRBV6-5,CASSYSSPDTQYF,TGTGCCAGCAGTTACTCGAGCCCAGATACGCAGTATTTT
-,-,TRBJ2-2,TRBV5-1,CASSLVGGTGELFF,TGCGCCAGCAGCTTGGTCGGCGGCACCGGGGAGCTGTTTTTT
TRBD1,-,TRBJ1-1,TRBV15,CATSRALWTGEDTEAFF,TGTGCCACCAGCAGGGCCCTATGGACAGGGGAGGACACTGAAGCTTTCTTT
TRBD1,-,TRBJ1-1,TRBV9,CASSGPAGGHTEAFF,TGTGCCAGCAGCGGACCCGCAGGGGGCCACACTGAAGCTTTCTTT
TRBD1,-,TRBJ2-3,TRBV6-6,CASINRDSGLDTQYF,TGTGCCAGCATCAACCGGGACAGTGGGCTAGATACGCAGTATTTT